One and the same sample provided the 13 T cell receptor beta chains below, sequenced in a study of blood T cell repertoires in COVID-19 (TCRdb year 2020). Libraries were built with the immunoSEQ multiplex PCR assay. TCRdb took over this immuneACCESS table, retaining in-frame rearrangements with V and J assigned. Such tables are incomplete; in checked studies, under half of the missing clones stem from an unresolved V gene, and the remainder is unexplained. This sample holds over 350,000 clones; around nine tenths were observed only once. The ten largest clones capture 10% of the sample. Sample: PBMCs or T cells enriched from blood (not recorded which). These receptors originate from a woman in her fifties or sixties who had recovered from COVID-19.

The CDR3 DNA sequence: TGTGCCAGTCGACAGGGGAACTATGGCTACACCTTC. Protein sequence: CASRQGNYGYTF. The chain recombines TRBV10-3 with TRBJ1-2; TRBD1 matches 8 bases. Trimming at V came to 10 bases and at J to 2 bases, leaving 3 bases not matched to a gene. Germline CDR1 and CDR2: ENHRY and SYGVKD. This CDR3 is built from 12 residues.

The chain has TRBV3-1 (or the pseudogene TRBV3-2) and TRBJ2-5, with a possible D match to TRBD2 (5 bases). Germline CDR1 and CDR2: LGHDT and YNNKEL (reference sequence). The V end was cut by 1 base, the J end by 2 bases, with 14 bases between. This CDR3 is built from 16 residues. CDR3 residues: CASSQVFRTGQETQYF. The CDR3 DNA follows: TGTGCCAGCAGCCAAGTGTTCCGGACGGGGCAAGAGACCCAGTACTTC.

This sequence joins TRBV3-1 (or the pseudogene TRBV3-2) and TRBJ2-3; no reliable D call. CDR3 size: 11 residues. V lost 10 bases to trimming and J lost 2 bases, with 7 bases between them. In germline, CDR1 is LGHDT, CDR2 YNNKEL (reference sequence). CDR3 loop: CATQVTDTQYF. CDR3 nucleotides: TGTGCCACCCAGGTCACAGATACGCAGTATTTT.

The V and J genes are TRBV7-6 and TRBJ1-4; D is perhaps TRBD1 (6 bases). Deletions cut 5 bases from V and 0 bases from J, with 10 bases between. The germline V gene has CDR1 SGHVS and CDR2 FNYEAQ. This CDR3 is built from 15 residues. The CDR3 nucleotides are TGTGCCAGCAGCCGAGGACAGTCAACTAATGAAAAACTGTTTTTT. Its protein product is CASSRGQSTNEKLFF. The variable domain in full, with the rest retrieved from reference TRBV7-6 and TRBJ1-4, is GAGVSQSPRYKVTKRGQDVALRCDPISGHVSLYWYRQALGQGPEFLTYFNYEAQQDKSGLPNDRFSAERPEGSISTLTIQRTEQRDSAMYRCASSRGQSTNEKLFFGSGTQLSVL.

This clone was seen only once. The chain couples TRBV4-1 to TRBJ1-4, with 8 bases lining up with TRBD1. Germline values: CDR1 MGHRA, CDR2 YSYEKL. The junction had 10 bases not matched to a gene; V was cut back by 4 bases and J by 12 bases. The CDR3 has 14 residues. CDR3 in DNA: TGCGCCAGCAGCCCCGGGACAGGCAGGGCGCAACTGTTTTTT. Translating it yields CASSPGTGRAQLFF.

V is TRBV7-8 and J is TRBJ2-3, with TRBD2 matching over 11 bases. The CDR3 loop spans 16 amino acids. With V trimmed by 5 bases and J by 1 base, 5 bases remained unmatched. Germline-derived CDR1 and CDR2 are SGHVS and FQNEAQ. The CDR3 reads CASSERLAGRTDTQYF. CDR3 in DNA: TGTGCCAGCAGCGAACGACTAGCGGGGCGCACAGATACGCAGTATTTT.

The J gene is TRBJ2-1, the V gene TRBV6-5; 10 positions match TRBD1. The V gene end was trimmed by 9 bases and the J gene end by 3 bases; junction bases not matched to a gene: 2. Germline CDR1 reads MNHEY; CDR2 reads SVGAGI. The CDR3 spans 13 residues. CDR3 coding DNA: TGTGCCAGTCGGGACAGGGGCTACAATGAGCAGTTCTTC. Translated: CASRDRGYNEQFF.

The rearrangement uses TRBV3-1 (or the pseudogene TRBV3-2) and TRBJ2-3; D uncertain. Trimming stripped 3 bases from V and 2 bases from J, with 12 bases between. The CDR3 runs 15 residues. Germline CDR1 LGHDT, CDR2 YNNKEL (reference sequence). The CDR3 is CASSHPRVNTDTQYF. For the CDR3, the DNA is TGTGCCAGCAGCCACCCCCGGGTGAACACAGATACGCAGTATTTT.

The V gene is TRBV19, the J gene TRBJ1-5; tentatively, D is TRBD1 (5 bases). CDR1 LNHDA and CDR2 SQIVND come from the germline V gene (reference sequence). V lost 2 bases, J lost 2 bases, and 10 bases lay in between. The CDR3 extends over 15 amino acids. The DNA of the CDR3 is TGTGCCAGTAGTATAATCCAGGGTGGCAATCAGCCCCAGCATTTT. As protein: CASSIIQGGNQPQHF.

This clone was seen only a few times. The CDR3 DNA reads as TGTGCCACCAGCAGAGATAAGGGGTTCAATCAGCCCCAGCATTTT. Its translation: CATSRDKGFNQPQHF. V usage is TRBV15 and J usage is TRBJ1-5, with D possibly TRBD1 on 5 matching bases. The CDR3 covers 15 residues. The V end was cut by 0 bases, the J end by 3 bases, with 9 bases between. CDR1 and CDR2 from the germline V gene are LNHNV and YYDKDF (reference sequence).

The chain carries TRBV30 and TRBJ1-1; 7 bases fit TRBD1. The J segment lost 3 bases and the V segment lost 4 bases, leaving 11 bases of the junction unmatched. The CDR3 runs to 15 residues. The germline V gene encodes CDR1 GTSNPN and CDR2 SVGIG (reference sequence). CDR3: CAWTKPGQWYTEAFF. CDR3 DNA: TGTGCCTGGACCAAACCGGGACAGTGGTACACTGAAGCTTTCTTT.

J is TRBJ1-1 and V is TRBV4-3; D is unresolved. This CDR3 comprises 15 residues. Germline assignment: CDR1 LGHNA and CDR2 YSLEER. V shed 1 base and J shed 8 bases, with 17 bases lying between them. The CDR3 region has the DNA TGCGCCAGCAGCCAAGGAAAGCGGTTCGTTTCCGAAGCTTTCTTT. Its translation is CASSQGKRFVSEAFF.

CDR3: CAWTGEGGSPLHF. The CDR3, as DNA: TGTGCCTGGACGGGGGAGGGAGGCTCACCCCTCCACTTT. The chain links TRBV30 to TRBJ1-6; perhaps TRBD1 as D (5 bases). Germline lookup yields CDR1 GTSNPN and CDR2 SVGIG (reference sequence). This CDR3 comprises 13 residues. V gave up 4 bases and J gave up 10 bases, with 14 bases separating them. The full variable domain, rest sourced from reference TRBV30 and TRBJ1-6, is SQTIHQWPATLVQPVGSPLSLECTVEGTSNPNLYWYRQAAGRGLQLLFYSVGIGQISSEVPQNLSASRPQDRQFILSSKKLLLSDSGFYLCAWTGEGGSPLHFGNGTRLTVT.